The 23 T cell receptor beta chains in this list originate from one sample, sequenced in a study of T cell responses to AZD1222 COVID-19 vaccine. Produced via immunoSEQ multiplex PCR; TCRdb's table is partial and in-frame only. Seen here are about 110,000 clones, 89% observed once, and the top ten hold approximately 3.1%. The sample here was peripheral blood, taken on day 0 of MenACWY control vaccination. The receptors come from an adult in good health.

The chain couples TRBV6-5 to TRBJ1-1; D is ambiguous. The CDR3 totals 14 residues. Trimming took off 5 bases at V and 5 bases at J, with 15 bases between the two ends. Per germline, CDR1 MNHEY and CDR2 SVGAGI. CDR3 bases: TGTGCCAGCAGTAAACAGTGGGAAGGGACTGAAGCTTTCTTT. Encoded protein: CASSKQWEGTEAFF.

V gene TRBV5-4 combines with J gene TRBJ2-3; 8 bases fit TRBD2. Germline V gene sequence: CDR1 SGHNT, CDR2 YYREEE (reference sequence). The CDR3 is 16 amino acids. After removal of 3 bases from V and 0 bases from J, the junction contained 6 bases not matched to a gene. The CDR3 protein is CASSWGLETSTDTQYF. The CDR3, as DNA: TGTGCCAGCAGCTGGGGACTAGAGACTAGCACAGATACGCAGTATTTT.

J is TRBJ2-1 and V is TRBV5-1; D is possibly TRBD1 (6 bases). The CDR3 loop spans 17 amino acids. CDR1 and CDR2 (germline): SGHRS, YFSETQ. Trimming took off 0 bases at V and 2 bases at J, with 15 bases between the two ends. The CDR3 coding sequence is TGCGCCAGCAGCTTGGAGATGGGGGCTTTTGCCTACAATGAGCAGTTCTTC. Protein sequence: CASSLEMGAFAYNEQFF.

J is TRBJ1-3 and V is TRBV6-1; D is possibly TRBD1 (5 bases). CDR3 length: 20 residues. CDR1 and CDR2 from the germline V gene are MNHNS and SASEGT. V gave up 2 bases and J gave up 0 bases, with 23 bases separating them. The CDR3 region is CASSENSPVAGTASGNTIYF. The DNA for the CDR3 is TGTGCCAGCAGTGAAAATTCCCCCGTGGCAGGGACGGCCTCTGGAAACACCATATATTTT.

The chain carries TRBV19 and TRBJ2-1; 11 nucleotides align to TRBD2. The CDR3 extends over 18 amino acids. The V gene end was trimmed by 5 bases and the J gene end by 8 bases; junction bases not matched to a gene: 17. Germline V gives CDR1 LNHDA, CDR2 SQIVND (reference sequence). In DNA, the CDR3 is TGTGCCAGTAGTGAAATCAGGGGTAGCGGGGGGGCGTTCCATGAGCAGTTCTTC. The encoded protein is CASSEIRGSGGAFHEQFF.

This chain connects TRBV18 to TRBJ1-3; 7 nucleotides match TRBD1. The CDR3 spans 15 residues. J lost 4 bases, V lost 3 bases, and 6 bases had no gene match. In germline, CDR1 is KGHSH, CDR2 LQKENI. CDR3 in amino acids: CASSPSTGPGNTIYF. The CDR3 coding sequence is TGTGCCAGCTCACCCTCGACAGGGCCAGGAAACACCATATATTTT.

In this sample, this clone turned up a few times. CDR3 region: CASSSHRGYEQYF. The CDR3 region has the DNA TGTGCCAGCAGTAGTCATCGGGGCTACGAGCAGTACTTC. The V call is TRBV6-5, the J call TRBJ2-7, with TRBD2 as a possible D gene (5 bases). The germline CDR1 and CDR2 sequences are MNHEY and SVGAGI. The CDR3 is 13 amino acids. Trimming stripped 5 bases from V and 3 bases from J, with 11 bases between.

The chain joins TRBV5-1 to TRBJ1-1; D is perhaps TRBD1 (5 bases). Germline V gene data show CDR1 as SGHRS and CDR2 as YFSETQ. The length of the CDR3 is 14 residues. The V end was cut by 1 base, the J end by 1 base, with 8 bases between. CDR3 sequence: CASSLWGSNTEAFF. The DNA for the CDR3 is TGCGCCAGCAGCTTGTGGGGGTCGAACACTGAAGCTTTCTTT.

The rearrangement links TRBV5-1 to TRBJ2-5; D may correspond to TRBD1 or TRBD2 (5 bases each). The CDR3 runs 15 residues. Germline V lookup: CDR1 SGHRS, CDR2 YFSETQ. V was clipped by 4 bases and J by 4 bases, with 17 bases between them. CDR3 amino acids: CASSPPGRASETQYF. The CDR3 bases are TGCGCCAGCAGCCCACCGGGACGGGCGTCAGAGACCCAGTACTTC.

The chain couples TRBV27 to TRBJ2-7, with D unclear. The germline V and J ends were trimmed by 5 bases and 1 base, with 18 bases remaining between them. The CDR3 totals 16 residues. Germline V gene sequence: CDR1 MNHEY, CDR2 SMNVEV (reference sequence). CDR3 DNA sequence: TGTGCCAGCAGTCCATCGCCGGACCGAACATCCTACGAGCAGTACTTC. Protein sequence: CASSPSPDRTSYEQYF.

V usage is TRBV7-3 and J usage is TRBJ2-7; D may be TRBD1 or TRBD2 (5 bases each). The germline gives CDR1 SGHTA, CDR2 FQGTGA. V was clipped by 2 bases and J by 3 bases, with 11 bases between them. This CDR3 is built from 14 residues. The CDR3 region is CASSLGGTRYEQYF. The CDR3 DNA is TGTGCCAGCAGCTTAGGTGGGACCCGCTACGAGCAGTACTTC. Variable domain in full (rest from reference TRBV7-3 and TRBJ2-7): GAGVSQTPSNKVTEKGKYVELRCDPISGHTALYWYRQSLGQGPEFLIYFQGTGAADDSGLPNDRFFAVRPEGSVSTLKIQRTERGDSAVYLCASSLGGTRYEQYFGPGTRLTVT.

The chain is built from TRBV18 and TRBJ2-1; 10 bases fit TRBD1. The junction had 3 bases not matched to a gene; V was cut back by 3 bases and J by 4 bases. The CDR3 totals 15 residues. Germline V CDR1 and CDR2: KGHSH, LQKENI. This chain's CDR3 is CASSPPGQGYNEQFF. For the CDR3, the DNA is TGTGCCAGCTCACCCCCGGGACAGGGGTACAATGAGCAGTTCTTC.

The genes are TRBV30 and TRBJ1-1, with D possibly being TRBD1 (5 bases). V was shortened by 2 bases and J by 11 bases, with 18 bases between the two germline ends. Germline V CDR1 and CDR2: GTSNPN, SVGIG (reference sequence). CDR3 length equals 13 residues. As DNA, the CDR3 is TGTGCCTGGAGTCCTCGGACAAGGCCAGAGGCTTTCTTT. This gives the protein CAWSPRTRPEAFF.

The CDR3, as DNA: TGTGCCACCAGCAGGTTCGGGGGGGCCGCGGCGGAAGAGACCCAGTACTTC. Its translation is CATSRFGGAAAEETQYF. The chain employs TRBV15 and TRBJ2-5, with 8 nucleotides matching TRBD2. The CDR3 is 17 amino acids. J lost 3 bases, V lost 3 bases, and 12 bases had no gene match. Germline-derived CDR1 and CDR2 are LNHNV and YYDKDF (reference sequence).

The chain employs TRBV9 and TRBJ1-3, with no clear D. Germline CDR1 reads SGDLS; CDR2 reads YYNGEE. The CDR3 loop spans 15 amino acids. Trimming cost V 2 bases and J 0 bases, with 9 bases left between them. The CDR3 protein is CASSVGPSSGNTIYF. For the CDR3, the DNA is TGTGCCAGCAGCGTCGGTCCGAGCTCTGGAAACACCATATATTTT.

The V call is TRBV4-3, the J call TRBJ1-5; 8 nucleotides match TRBD1. The J segment lost 3 bases and the V segment lost 0 bases, leaving 4 bases of the junction unmatched. CDR3 size: 16 residues. Germline CDR1 and CDR2: LGHNA and YSLEER. The CDR3 is CASSQDWGQDNQPQHF. DNA of the CDR3: TGCGCCAGCAGCCAAGATTGGGGACAGGACAATCAGCCCCAGCATTTT.

The chain carries TRBV11-2 and TRBJ1-1; D gene uncertain. Germline V CDR1 and CDR2: SGHAT, FQNNGV. V was cut by 3 bases and J by 5 bases, with 16 bases left in between. The CDR3 covers 15 residues. The CDR3 DNA reads TGTGCCAGCAGCTTTGGGGTTTTGGGGAAGACTGAAGCTTTCTTT. Translated: CASSFGVLGKTEAFF. The full variable domain, its missing parts supplied by reference TRBV11-2 and TRBJ1-1, is EAGVAQSPRYKIIEKRQSVAFWCNPISGHATLYWYQQILGQGPKLLIQFQNNGVVDDSQLPKDRFSAERLKGVDSTLKIQPAKLEDSAVYLCASSFGVLGKTEAFFGQGTRLTVV.

The genes are TRBV7-9 and TRBJ2-7; TRBD1 matches at 7 bases. CDR1 is SEHNR, CDR2 FQNEAQ, per germline (reference sequence). The CDR3 length is 15 residues. J was trimmed by 3 bases and V by 5 bases; bases with no gene match: 10. The CDR3 sequence is CASSRDRVGFYEQYF. The CDR3 DNA reads as TGTGCCAGCAGCCGAGACAGGGTAGGGTTCTACGAGCAGTACTTC. Complete variable domain (other parts from reference TRBV7-9 and TRBJ2-7): DTGVSQNPRHKITKRGQNVTFRCDPISEHNRLYWYRQTLGQGPEFLTYFQNEAQLEKSRLLSDRFSAERPKGSFSTLEIQRTEQGDSAMYLCASSRDRVGFYEQYFGPGTRLTVT.

In its sample, this clone was seen once. The genes are TRBV11-2 and TRBJ2-7; D tentatively fits TRBD1 or TRBD2 (5 bases each). The V end lost 5 bases, the J end lost 2 bases, and 13 bases lay between the germline ends. CDR3 length: 14 residues. Germline V gene data show CDR1 as SGHAT and CDR2 as FQNNGV. Written as DNA, the CDR3 is TGTGCCAGCAGCCTCGGGACGGGCCCCTACGAGCAGTACTTC. Protein sequence: CASSLGTGPYEQYF. Drawing the rest from reference TRBV11-2 and TRBJ2-7, the complete variable domain is EAGVAQSPRYKIIEKRQSVAFWCNPISGHATLYWYQQILGQGPKLLIQFQNNGVVDDSQLPKDRFSAERLKGVDSTLKIQPAKLEDSAVYLCASSLGTGPYEQYFGPGTRLTVT.

This clone was counted a single time. CDR3 DNA: TGTGCCAGCAGTGAAGAGGCAGGGAGAGGGAGTCAGCCCCAGCATTTT. Translated: CASSEEAGRGSQPQHF. The chain joins TRBV2 to TRBJ1-5, with D possibly matching TRBD1 (5 bases). Trimming cost V 1 base and J 6 bases, with 16 bases left between them. CDR3 length: 16 amino acids. Germline V lookup: CDR1 SNHLY, CDR2 FYNNEI.

The V and J genes are TRBV5-1 and TRBJ2-2; TRBD1 matches at 10 bases. J was trimmed by 4 bases and V by 5 bases; bases with no gene match: 5. CDR3 length: 15 residues. The germline V gene has CDR1 SGHRS and CDR2 YFSETQ. The CDR3 loop is CASSYRTGGTGELFF. The CDR3 nucleotides are TGCGCCAGCAGTTACCGGACAGGGGGCACCGGGGAGCTGTTTTTT.

V and J are TRBV6-4 and TRBJ1-1, with 7 bases aligning to TRBD1. This CDR3 region has 18 residues. Trimming took 2 bases from V and 0 from J; bases not matched to a gene: 12. CDR1 is MRHNA and CDR2 is SNTAGT in the germline V gene. DNA of the CDR3: TGTGCCAGCAGTGACCAACTTGGAAGGGGGCGGGTGAACACTGAAGCTTTCTTT. Translation: CASSDQLGRGRVNTEAFF.

The chain combines TRBV6-5 with TRBJ1-2, with TRBD1 as a possible D gene (5 bases). V lost 3 bases, J lost 5 bases, and 16 bases lay in between. The CDR3 length is 15 residues. Germline-derived CDR1 and CDR2 are MNHEY and SVGAGI. The CDR3 DNA follows: TGTGCCAGCAGTTATAGGGGAGAGGTAGAGTATGGCTACACCTTC. Its protein product is CASSYRGEVEYGYTF.